The entry below gives a single T cell receptor (beta chain) sequence along with its context. TCRdb's copy holds only in-frame clones and misses some; the assay was immunoSEQ multiplex PCR. The sample contains 150,000 or so clones, approximately 80% of which appear only once. The sample belongs to a study of blood T cell repertoires in COVID-19. The CDR3 contains 14 residues. Trimming took 1 base from V and 5 from J, leaving 11 bases between them. Per the germline V gene, CDR1 is SGHTA and CDR2 is FQGNSA. Sequencing was done on a sample of PBMCs or T cells enriched from blood (not recorded which). This sequence originates from a woman aged 55-70 years who had recovered from COVID-19. V usage is TRBV7-2 and J usage is TRBJ2-5; TRBD2 is a possible D gene (5 bases). The CDR3 spells CASSLVSSRETQYF. The CDR3, as DNA: TGTGCCAGCAGCTTAGTGTCTAGCCGGGAGACCCAGTACTTC.